A single sample is the source of the 16 T cell receptor beta chains below, sequenced in a study of blood T cell repertoires in COVID-19. Sequencing used immunoSEQ multiplex PCR; TCRdb keeps in-frame clones, though not all of them. The repertoire holds 95,000 to 130,000 clones, approximately 82% seen once, with 7.5% in the top ten. Sequencing was done on a sample of peripheral blood. These receptor sequences come from a man aged 65-85 years with active or convalescent COVID-19.

This rearrangement joins TRBV5-6 to TRBJ1-1; 7 bases are a match to TRBD1. The length of the CDR3 is 14 residues. The trim removed 5 bases at V and 1 base at J, leaving 5 bases unmatched. CDR1 is SGHDT, CDR2 YYEEEE, per germline. CDR3 sequence: CASRPGQQNTEAFF. The CDR3 nucleotides read TGTGCCAGCAGGCCGGGACAGCAGAACACTGAAGCTTTCTTT.

This sequence joins TRBV7-2 and TRBJ1-2; D is uncertain. There are 11 residues in the CDR3. Trimming left V 3 bases short and J 5 bases short, with 4 bases between. CDR1 and CDR2 (germline): SGHTA, FQGNSA. The CDR3, as DNA: TGTGCCAGCAGCTTCGGGTATGGCTACACCTTC. This sequence encodes CASSFGYGYTF.

This sequence joins TRBV2 and TRBJ1-1; 12 bases line up with TRBD1. The CDR3 length is 18 residues. Germline CDR1 and CDR2: SNHLY and FYNNEI. After removal of 2 bases from V and 0 bases from J, the junction contained 7 bases not matched to a gene. CDR3 in amino acids: CASSERRDRGPLNTEAFF. The CDR3, as DNA: TGTGCCAGCAGTGAACGCCGGGACAGGGGGCCTTTGAACACTGAAGCTTTCTTT.

This clone was recorded only once. V and J are TRBV5-1 and TRBJ2-7; D is perhaps TRBD1 (6 bases). The V end was cut by 0 bases, the J end by 1 base, with 11 bases between. Per germline, CDR1 SGHRS and CDR2 YFSETQ. The CDR3 is 15 residues long. In nucleotides, the CDR3 is TGCGCCAGCAGCTTGGCAGGGGCGTCTTCCTACGAGCAGTACTTC. Translated, it gives CASSLAGASSYEQYF.

The chain joins TRBV19 to TRBJ2-1, with 9 bases matching TRBD2. The ends lost 6 bases at V and 4 bases at J; junction bases unmatched: 7. Germline V gene data show CDR1 as LNHDA and CDR2 as SQIVND (reference sequence). This CDR3 contains 15 residues. CDR3: CASSRGGATYNEQFF. The CDR3 DNA reads TGTGCCAGTAGCCGCGGGGGGGCAACGTACAATGAGCAGTTCTTC. Based on the CDR3 plus reference TRBV19 and TRBJ2-1, the full variable domain is DGGITQSPKYLFRKEGQNVTLSCEQNLNHDAMYWYRQDPGQGLRLIYYSQIVNDFQKGDIAEGYSVSREKKESFPLTVTSAQKNPTAFYLCASSRGGATYNEQFFGPGTRLTVL.

There are a few counts of this clone. The same CDR3 is also encoded by other DNA sequences in this sample. This sequence joins TRBV9 and TRBJ1-3; perhaps TRBD1 as D (5 bases). Germline CDR1 is SGDLS and CDR2 is YYNGEE. The CDR3 has 14 residues. Trimming left V 3 bases short and J 0 bases short, with 7 bases between. The CDR3 DNA sequence: TGTGCCAGCAGCGCTACAGGCTCTGGAAACACCATATATTTT. Amino acid sequence: CASSATGSGNTIYF.

This clone appeared once. The V gene is TRBV3-1 (or the pseudogene TRBV3-2), the J gene TRBJ2-7; TRBD2 agrees at 9 bases. This CDR3 comprises 15 residues. Trimming at V came to 3 bases and at J to 2 bases, leaving 5 bases not matched to a gene. CDR1 LGHDT and CDR2 YNNKEL come from the germline V gene (reference sequence). The CDR3 loop reads CASSQAAGGAYEQYF. In nucleotides, the CDR3 is TGTGCCAGCAGCCAGGCAGCGGGGGGAGCCTACGAGCAGTACTTC.

The chain employs TRBV28 and TRBJ2-5; maybe TRBD2 (5 bases). V dropped 6 bases and J dropped 5 bases, with 10 bases sitting between them. The CDR3 spans 12 residues. Germline assignment: CDR1 MDHEN and CDR2 SYDVKM. The CDR3 region is CASRTSGETQYF. CDR3 coding DNA: TGTGCCAGCAGAACTTCGGGGGAGACCCAGTACTTC.

The rearrangement uses TRBV4-2 and TRBJ2-7; TRBD2 is a possible D gene (6 bases). Germline V gene sequence: CDR1 LGHNA, CDR2 YNFKEQ. This CDR3 is built from 14 residues. The V end was cut by 2 bases, the J end by 4 bases, with 12 bases between. In DNA, the CDR3 is TGTGCCAGCAGCCAACAAGCGGGTGGTTACGAGCAGTACTTC. It yields the protein CASSQQAGGYEQYF.

This sequence joins TRBV7-2 and TRBJ1-4; D remains ambiguous. V was trimmed by 5 bases and J by 10 bases, leaving 20 bases between them. The CDR3 runs 15 residues. Germline CDR1 is SGHTA and CDR2 is FQGNSA. The CDR3 here is CASSQAAAWAGKLFF. Here the CDR3 DNA reads TGTGCCAGCAGCCAAGCGGCAGCGTGGGCGGGAAAACTGTTTTTT.

The V gene is TRBV11-2, the J gene TRBJ2-7; TRBD2 aligns across 8 bases. V dropped 2 bases and J dropped 0; count of bases not matched to a gene: 3. The CDR3 contains 15 residues. Germline V lookup: CDR1 SGHAT, CDR2 FQNNGV. Here the CDR3 DNA reads TGTGCCAGCAGCTTATCGAGCGGGGGCTCCTACGAGCAGTACTTC. Its protein product is CASSLSSGGSYEQYF.

The V call is TRBV29-1, the J call TRBJ2-7, with TRBD1 identical over 11 bases. The CDR3 is made up of 13 amino acids. CDR1 is SQVTM, CDR2 ANQGSEA, per germline. The trim removed 8 bases at V and 4 bases at J, leaving 7 bases unmatched. For the CDR3, the DNA is TGCAGCATTCGCCGGGACAGGGGGTACGAGCAGTACTTC. Encoded protein: CSIRRDRGYEQYF.

This chain links TRBV9 with TRBJ1-6; perhaps TRBD1 as D (5 bases). Trimming removed 0 bases at V and 7 bases at J, with 11 bases between. The length of the CDR3 is 15 residues. CDR1 is SGDLS and CDR2 is YYNGEE in the germline V gene. CDR3 sequence reads: CASSVAQGSNSPLHF. In DNA, the CDR3 is TGTGCCAGCAGCGTAGCTCAGGGAAGCAATTCACCCCTCCACTTT. Filled out from reference TRBV9 and TRBJ1-6, the complete variable domain reads DSGVTQTPKHLITATGQRVTLRCSPRSGDLSVYWYQQSLDQGLQFLIQYYNGEERAKGNILERFSAQQFPDLHSELNLSSLELGDSALYFCASSVAQGSNSPLHFGNGTRLTVT.

The chain couples TRBV9 to TRBJ2-4, with D unclear. This CDR3 spans 15 amino acids. CDR1 is SGDLS and CDR2 is YYNGEE in the germline V gene. The V gene lost 0 bases and the J gene lost 3 bases, with 10 bases spanning the gap. The chain's CDR3 is CASSVAADYKNIQYF. The DNA of the CDR3 is TGTGCCAGCAGCGTAGCTGCGGATTACAAAAACATTCAGTACTTC.

The chain joins TRBV16 to TRBJ2-2, with unresolved D. The germline gives CDR1 KGHSY, CDR2 FQNENV. Trimming took 0 bases from V and 6 from J, leaving 11 bases between them. CDR3 length: 15 residues. CDR3 nucleotides: TGTGCCAGCAGCCAATCTGGGCAACCGGCCGGGGAGCTGTTTTTT. Amino acid sequence: CASSQSGQPAGELFF.

This chain connects TRBV5-1 to TRBJ2-5; D might be TRBD1 (6 bases). V was trimmed by 4 bases and J by 2 bases, leaving 12 bases between them. This CDR3 region has 14 residues. CDR1 is SGHRS and CDR2 is YFSETQ in the germline V gene. CDR3 sequence reads: CASSAQGIQETQYF. The CDR3 DNA is TGCGCCAGCAGCGCCCAGGGGATACAAGAGACCCAGTACTTC.